Listed below are T cell receptor beta chains from one sample, sequenced in a study of cytomegalovirus exposure and HLA in healthy donors. Assay: immunoSEQ multiplex PCR; the TCRdb copy retains only in-frame clones and omits some. This table has under 200,000 clones, 70% to 85% appearing once. The sequencing sample was made of PBMCs. The source of these receptors is a man in his forties or fifties in good health and CMV-seropositive. Each CDR3 is given with its conserved first and last residue. The D gene is left open where the match is weak. Clone size appears in some rows only: once, few, many, or a class for an expanded clone.

>TRBJ1-2|-|TRBV28|-
CASSSDSTNYGYTF
TGTGCCAGCAGTTCGGACAGTACTAACTATGGCTACACCTTC
>TRBJ1-6|-|TRBV6-5|-
CASSDAGAGSPLHF
TGTGCCAGCAGCGACGCGGGGGCGGGCTCACCCCTCCACTTT
>TRBJ2-3|TRBD2|TRBV7-8|-
CASSLVVAGGSTDTQYF
TGTGCCAGCAGCTTAGTTGTAGCGGGGGGCTCCACAGATACGCAGTATTTT
>TRBJ1-2|-|TRBV15|once
CATSPRLLSGYTF
TGTGCCACCAGCCCGAGGCTCCTCTCCGGCTACACCTTC
>TRBJ2-7|TRBD1|TRBV6-5|-
CASRGFRDRAYEQYF
TGTGCCAGCAGAGGATTCCGGGACAGGGCCTACGAGCAGTACTTC
>TRBJ1-5|TRBD1|TRBV28|-
CASSNTGGYQPQHF
TGTGCCAGCAGTAATACAGGGGGTTATCAGCCCCAGCATTTT
>TRBJ2-7|TRBD1|TRBV7-9|-
CASSLTSGTDVAYEQYF
TGTGCCAGCAGCTTAACCTCCGGGACAGACGTCGCCTACGAGCAGTACTTC
>TRBJ2-1|TRBD1|TRBV5-1|once
CASSSGTVNEQFF
TGCGCCAGCAGCTCCGGGACAGTCAATGAGCAGTTCTTC
>TRBJ1-4|TRBD1|TRBV5-4|-
CASSLAEQGDEKLFF
TGTGCCAGCAGCTTGGCCGAACAGGGGGACGAAAAACTGTTTTTT
>TRBJ1-5|-|TRBV7-9|-
CASSNAGNQPQHF
TGTGCCAGCAGTAATGCAGGGAATCAGCCCCAGCATTTT
>TRBJ2-1|TRBD2|TRBV4-3|-
CASSQDILAGGVNEQFF
TGCGCCAGCAGCCAAGATATCCTAGCGGGGGGGGTCAATGAGCAGTTCTTC
>TRBJ1-6|TRBD1|TRBV5-4|-
CASSQDRDLRSSPLHF
TGTGCCAGCAGCCAAGACAGGGACTTAAGAAGTTCACCCCTCCACTTT
>TRBJ2-4|-|TRBV7-2|few
CASSPGHTGAKNIQYF
TGTGCCAGCAGCCCGGGACATACCGGGGCCAAAAACATTCAGTACTTC
>TRBJ1-2|TRBD1|TRBV4-3|-
CASSQDLRQGAHYGYTF
TGCGCCAGCAGCCAAGATCTGAGGCAGGGGGCTCACTATGGCTACACCTTC
>TRBJ2-3|TRBD1|TRBV30|few
CASRDSGTADTQYF
TGTGCCTCCCGGGACAGTGGAACGGCAGATACGCAGTATTTT
>TRBJ1-2|TRBD1|TRBV4-3|-
CASSQESGQGIYGYTF
TGCGCCAGCAGCCAAGAATCGGGACAGGGTATATATGGCTACACCTTC
>TRBJ2-3|TRBD2|TRBV11-2|-
CASSFNPTSRTDTQYF
TGTGCCAGCAGCTTTAATCCGACTAGCAGAACAGATACGCAGTATTTT
>TRBJ2-7|TRBD2|TRBV7-2|-
CASSSGLAYEQYF
TGTGCCAGCAGCTCAGGACTAGCCTACGAGCAGTACTTC
>TRBJ2-7|-|TRBV9|-
CASSVEGGYTYEQYF
TGTGCCAGCAGCGTAGAAGGCGGGTATACCTACGAGCAGTACTTC
>TRBJ1-5|TRBD1|TRBV6-5|once
CASRGQGRQPQHF
TGTGCCAGCAGGGGACAGGGGCGACAGCCCCAGCATTTT
>TRBJ2-7|-|TRBV7-9|-
CASGARGYEQYF
TGTGCCAGCGGGGCGAGGGGGTACGAGCAGTACTTC
>TRBJ2-1|-|TRBV15|-
CATSRDYTGGDEQFF
TGTGCCACCAGCAGAGATTATACAGGTGGTGATGAGCAGTTCTTC
>TRBJ2-7|-|TRBV14|-
CASSLMRGGSYEQYF
TGTGCCAGCAGCCTGATGCGAGGGGGCTCCTACGAGCAGTACTTC
>TRBJ2-3|TRBD2|TRBV4-3|-
CASSQNGLAGTDTQYF
TGCGCCAGCAGCCAAAACGGACTAGCGGGCACAGATACGCAGTATTTT
>TRBJ1-2|-|TRBV28|-
CASSLATAYGYTF
TGTGCCAGCAGTTTAGCGACAGCCTATGGCTACACCTTC
>TRBJ2-3|TRBD1|TRBV5-1|-
CASSSTRGRDTQYF
TGCGCCAGCAGCTCGACGAGGGGGCGGGATACGCAGTATTTT
>TRBJ1-6|-|TRBV25-1|once
CASRAGNSPLHF
TGTGCCAGCAGGGCAGGGAATTCACCCCTCCACTTT